This is a list of T cell receptor beta chains from one sample in a study of response to subunit inactivated influenza vaccine. TCRdb used MiXCR to reprocess the RT-PCR reads, holding one entry per CDR3 protein. The sample yields more than 150,000 distinct CDR3 sequences, roughly 8.7% seen once. Sequences were derived from non-naive T cells sorted from PBMCs, sampled on the day of vaccination. The receptor set was obtained from a man aged 45-65 years who received an inactivated influenza vaccine. The CDR3 runs from the conserved cysteine through the conserved F or W. The order of the fields is V gene, J gene, D gene, clone size, CDR3 length, CDR3 DNA, CDR3 protein. The D gene is left open where the match is weak. Not all rows give a size; the values are once, few, many and, for expanded clones, a class.

TRBV3-1	TRBJ1-3	.	few	14	TGTGCCAGCAGCCAAGATCGGTTTGGAAACACCATATATTTT	CASSQDRFGNTIYF
TRBV6-2/TRBV6-3	TRBJ2-3	TRBD2	few	13	TGTGCCAGCTGCGGACTAGCAACAGATACGCAGTATTTT	CASCGLATDTQYF
TRBV6-2/TRBV6-3	TRBJ2-2	.	few	13	TGTGCCAGCAGTTATGGTGGATTTGGGGAGCTGTTTTTT	CASSYGGFGELFF
TRBV5-1	TRBJ2-3	.	many	15	TGCGCCAGCAGCGGGGGAGGAAGGCAAGGAGATACGCAGTATTTT	CASSGGGRQGDTQYF
TRBV20-1	TRBJ2-1	.	many	13	TGCAGTGCTAGAGAGACCCCGACCAATGAGCAGTTCTTC	CSARETPTNEQFF
TRBV7-9	TRBJ1-2	TRBD1	.	16	TGTGCCAGCAGCTCGACAACAGGGGGCGAAAAGTATGGCTACACCTTC	CASSSTTGGEKYGYTF
TRBV27	TRBJ2-7	.	many	15	TGTGCCAGCAGTTCGATAAGAGTGGCCCCCCCCGAGCAGTACTTC	CASSSIRVAPPEQYF
TRBV20-1	TRBJ1-1	.	many	15	TGCAGTGCCCAAGACATAAGGGCCCAGAACACTGAAGCTTTCTTT	CSAQDIRAQNTEAFF
TRBV12-3/TRBV12-4	TRBJ2-2	.	.	16	TGTGCCAGCAGTTTGATGGGGGGCCGGAACACCGGGGAGCTGTTTTTT	CASSLMGGRNTGELFF
TRBV7-9	TRBJ2-7	.	.	13	TGTGCCAGCAGCTTAACAGGGATCTACGAGCAGTACTTC	CASSLTGIYEQYF
TRBV19	TRBJ2-3	TRBD1	few	15	TGTGCCAGTAGTAAGGACAGGGGGCACACAGATACGCAGTATTTT	CASSKDRGHTDTQYF
TRBV12-3/TRBV12-4	TRBJ2-7	.	.	13	TGTGCCAGCGGAACGGGATCCTCTTCGGAGCAGTACTTC	CASGTGSSSEQYF
TRBV9	TRBJ2-3	.	many	19	TGTGCCAGCAGCGTAGACCCCACTCCTGGGGGGACTAGCACAGATACGCAGTATTTT	CASSVDPTPGGTSTDTQYF
TRBV5-6	TRBJ2-5	TRBD1	many	17	TGTGCCAGCAGCATAGGGACAGGGGGCGCTAGTGGAGAGACCCAGTACTTC	CASSIGTGGASGETQYF
TRBV24-1	TRBJ1-5	TRBD1	few	18	TGTGCCACCAGTGATAACACAGGGGGCCCGTGGGGGAGCGAACCCCAGCATTTT	CATSDNTGGPWGSEPQHF
TRBV2	TRBJ2-5	TRBD2	few	15	TGTGCCAGCACCAGGACTAGCGGGCCCCAAGAGACCCAGTACTTC	CASTRTSGPQETQYF
TRBV6-1	TRBJ2-1	TRBD2	many	14	TGTGCCAGCAGTAGCCGGGAGGGCCCCCATGAGCAGTTCTTC	CASSSREGPHEQFF
TRBV5-1	TRBJ2-7	TRBD1	many	14	TGCGCCAGCAGCAGGACAGGGAAGTCGAGCGAGCAGTACTTC	CASSRTGKSSEQYF
TRBV12-3/TRBV12-4	TRBJ1-5	.	few	11	TGTGCCAGCACCTTGGGAGGTGCCCAGCATTTT	CASTLGGAQHF
TRBV5-1	TRBJ2-5	.	few	14	TGCGCCAGCAGCGCCGGGACCCAACAAGAGACCCAGTACTTC	CASSAGTQQETQYF
TRBV7-6	TRBJ2-3	TRBD1	.	16	TGTGCCAGCAGCTTAGCGCATGGACAGGGGGCAGATACGCAGTATTTT	CASSLAHGQGADTQYF
TRBV7-2	TRBJ2-3	TRBD2	.	16	TGTGCCAGCAGCGCCGGACTAGCGCGGAGCACAGATACGCAGTATTTT	CASSAGLARSTDTQYF
TRBV28	TRBJ1-5	.	few	16	TGTGCCAGCAGTTCAGGGGCGCGGAGTTCAGGTCAGCCCCAGCATTTT	CASSSGARSSGQPQHF
TRBV28	TRBJ2-2	TRBD1	many	17	TGTGCCAGCAGTACAGGGGATACGGGATGGGACACCGGGGAGCTGTTTTTT	CASSTGDTGWDTGELFF
TRBV2	TRBJ2-5	.	few	12	TGTGCCAAGGGCGGGACCCAAGAGACCCAGTACTTC	CAKGGTQETQYF
TRBV4-1	TRBJ2-1	TRBD2	many	16	TGCGCCAGCAGCCAAGTCCTAGCGGGCTCCTACAATGAGCAGTTCTTC	CASSQVLAGSYNEQFF
TRBV25-1	TRBJ2-7	TRBD1	.	15	TGTGCCAGCAGTGAACCAAGGACAGGGTTGTGCGAGCAGTACTTC	CASSEPRTGLCEQYF
TRBV7-2	TRBJ2-3	TRBD1	few	15	TGTGCCAGCAGCCCCCAGGGGGCGCGTTCAGATACGCAGTATTTT	CASSPQGARSDTQYF
TRBV15	TRBJ1-2	.	few	15	TGTGCCACCAGCAGAGATCCGTCACCGATCTATGGCTACACCTTC	CATSRDPSPIYGYTF
TRBV10-2	TRBJ2-3	.	.	13	TGCGCCAGCAGTGACATAGGGGTAGATACGCAGTATTTT	CASSDIGVDTQYF
TRBV12-3/TRBV12-4	TRBJ1-1	.	.	12	TGTGCCAGCAGTTTTGGGAGCACTGAAGCTTTCTTT	CASSFGSTEAFF
TRBV25-1	TRBJ2-3	.	few	13	TGTGCCATCACGGAGGACTACACAGATACGCAGTATTTT	CAITEDYTDTQYF
TRBV7-6	TRBJ2-3	.	.	14	TGTGCCAGCAGCTTAATCCAGGGTACAGATACGCAGTATTTT	CASSLIQGTDTQYF
TRBV28	TRBJ1-2	.	.	13	TGTGCCAGCAGCCGGCGGGGGTGGCTTGGCTACACCTTC	CASSRRGWLGYTF
TRBV29-1	TRBJ2-3	TRBD2	few	16	TGCAGCGTTGAAGATCTAGCGGGGGCTCCTACGGATACGCAGTATTTT	CSVEDLAGAPTDTQYF
TRBV4-3	TRBJ2-7	.	few	15	TGCGCCAGCAGCCAATGGACAGAGAGTCCCTACGAGCAGTACTTC	CASSQWTESPYEQYF
TRBV20-1	TRBJ2-5	.	few	14	TGCAGTGCTAGAGGGGGAATCAATTTAGAGACCCAGTACTTC	CSARGGINLETQYF
TRBV5-6	TRBJ2-2	TRBD2	.	17	TGTGCCAGCAGCTTGTGGACTAGCGGGGGCCACACCGGGGAGCTGTTTTTT	CASSLWTSGGHTGELFF
TRBV5-1	TRBJ2-3	.	.	16	TGCGCCAGCAGCTTAGATGGGGGGCTTGGCACAGATACGCAGTATTTT	CASSLDGGLGTDTQYF
TRBV5-6	TRBJ2-7	TRBD1	many	14	TGTGCCAGCAGCCTCAGGGGGTCCCCCTACGAGCAGTACTTC	CASSLRGSPYEQYF
TRBV20-1	TRBJ1-5	TRBD1	.	14	TGCAGTGCCCTAACCGGGACAGGGGATCAGCCCCAGCATTTT	CSALTGTGDQPQHF
TRBV7-2	TRBJ2-5	.	few	13	TGTGCCAGCAGCTTCGGGGCACTTGAGACCCAGTACTTC	CASSFGALETQYF
TRBV24-1	TRBJ2-7	.	.	13	TGTGCCACCAGTGATCAACACAGGGACGAGCAGTACTTC	CATSDQHRDEQYF
TRBV3-1	TRBJ2-2	.	many	14	TGTGCCAGCAGAAGGGCCAAGAACACCGGGGAGCTGTTTTTT	CASRRAKNTGELFF
TRBV20-1	TRBJ2-4	.	.	16	TGCAGTGCCCCTGAGGGGGCCCAGGGGGGGAGCAACATTCAGTACTTC	CSAPEGAQGGSNIQYF
TRBV4-3	TRBJ2-1	.	.	13	TGCGCCAGCAGCCAAGATAAGGCGTCCGAGCAGTTCTTC	CASSQDKASEQFF